This T cell receptor (beta chain) was retrieved from a study of shared clonotypes between healthy human individuals. This table comes from immunoSEQ multiplex PCR, and its TCRdb copy is limited to in-frame clones, with some not included. The sample has about 1.5 million clones, under 99% seen once. Both subsets, CD45RA+ naive and CD45RA-negative memory, were split from the CD4+ cells. Trimming took off 1 base at V and 2 bases at J, with 10 bases between the two ends. The CDR3 length is 16 residues. From germline, CDR1 is SGHRS and CDR2 YFSETQ. Input material: naive CD4+ T cells sorted from blood. Noted subset: CD45RA+ positively selected. This TCR derives from a man aged 30-40 years in good health. The rearrangement links TRBV5-1 to TRBJ2-6; D perhaps matches TRBD1 (5 bases). CDR3 residues: CASSLSTGTGANVLTF. CDR3 nucleotide sequence: TGCGCCAGCAGCTTGTCTACAGGAACTGGGGCCAACGTCCTGACTTTC.